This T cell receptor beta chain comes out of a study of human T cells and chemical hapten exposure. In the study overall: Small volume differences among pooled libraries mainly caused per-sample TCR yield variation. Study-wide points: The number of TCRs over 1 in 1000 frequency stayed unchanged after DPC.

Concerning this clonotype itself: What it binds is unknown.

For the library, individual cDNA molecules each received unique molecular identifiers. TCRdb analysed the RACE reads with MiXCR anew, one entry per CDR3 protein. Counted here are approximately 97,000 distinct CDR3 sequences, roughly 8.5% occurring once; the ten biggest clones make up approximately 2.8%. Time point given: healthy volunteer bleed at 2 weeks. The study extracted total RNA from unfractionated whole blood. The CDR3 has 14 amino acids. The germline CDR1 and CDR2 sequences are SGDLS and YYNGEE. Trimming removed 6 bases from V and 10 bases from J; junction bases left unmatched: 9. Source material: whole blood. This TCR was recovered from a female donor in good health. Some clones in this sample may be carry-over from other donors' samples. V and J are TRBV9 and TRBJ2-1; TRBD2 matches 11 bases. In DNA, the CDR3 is TGTGCCAGCACCGGACTAGCGGGTTCTCGAGAGCAGTTCTTC. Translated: CASTGLAGSREQFF.